These 27 T cell receptor beta chains share one sample of origin, sequenced in a study of cytomegalovirus exposure and HLA in healthy donors. Primers for the PCR totalled 60 Vbeta and 13 Jbeta. The protocol was immunoSEQ multiplex PCR, while the TCRdb copy is restricted to in-frame clones and leaves out a portion. This table has under 250,000 clones, around 85% appearing once. Sample: PBMCs. The receptor source for this set is a man in his fifties or sixties in good health and CMV-seronegative.

The chain couples TRBV6-1 to TRBJ2-1; 9 bases align to TRBD1. This CDR3 spans 15 amino acids. V gave up 6 bases and J gave up 7 bases; unmatched junction bases: 10. In germline, CDR1 is MNHNS, CDR2 SASEGT. The CDR3 sequence: CASRIDRGTSNEQFF. The CDR3 DNA is TGTGCCAGCAGGATAGACAGGGGGACGTCTAATGAGCAGTTCTTC.

Only one count was recorded for this clone. The CDR3 spells CASSASGQGATGELFF. DNA of the CDR3: TGTGCCAGCTCAGCTTCGGGACAGGGTGCCACCGGGGAGCTGTTTTTT. The chain links TRBV18 to TRBJ2-2; TRBD1 agrees at 9 bases. V lost 5 bases, J lost 4 bases, and 8 bases stayed unmatched. CDR1 and CDR2 (germline): KGHSH, LQKENI. This CDR3 is built from 16 residues.

The chain couples TRBV7-9 to TRBJ2-7; weak D call: TRBD2 (6 bases). This CDR3 has 18 amino acids. Germline assignment: CDR1 SEHNR and CDR2 FQNEAQ (reference sequence). V gave up 5 bases and J gave up 1 base, with 24 bases separating them. The CDR3 is CASSPLGWRTNFSYEQYF. The CDR3 DNA reads as TGTGCCAGCAGCCCATTGGGGTGGCGGACTAACTTTTCCTACGAGCAGTACTTC.

CDR3 amino acids: CASSVLGSYEQYF. The CDR3 DNA is TGTGCCAGTAGTGTACTTGGCTCCTACGAGCAGTACTTC. The chain uses TRBV19 and TRBJ2-7; no clear D gene. CDR1 and CDR2 (germline): LNHDA, SQIVND (reference sequence). Trimming shortened V by 5 bases and J by 0 bases, and 8 bases separated the two germline ends. The CDR3 extends over 13 amino acids. Variable domain in full (rest from reference TRBV19 and TRBJ2-7): DGGITQSPKYLFRKEGQNVTLSCEQNLNHDAMYWYRQDPGQGLRLIYYSQIVNDFQKGDIAEGYSVSREKKESFPLTVTSAQKNPTAFYLCASSVLGSYEQYFGPGTRLTVT.

The J gene is TRBJ1-5, the V gene TRBV4-1; possible D gene TRBD1, 5 bases. V lost 5 bases to trimming and J lost 0 bases, with 11 bases between them. This CDR3 is 15 amino acids long. Germline V gene data show CDR1 as MGHRA and CDR2 as YSYEKL. The CDR3: CASSGVGDSNQPQHF. For the CDR3, the DNA is TGCGCCAGCAGCGGTGTAGGGGATAGCAATCAGCCCCAGCATTTT.

V is TRBV19 and J is TRBJ2-2; tentative D call: TRBD2 (6 bases). Germline V lookup: CDR1 LNHDA, CDR2 SQIVND (reference sequence). The V gene lost 3 bases and the J gene lost 6 bases, with 14 bases spanning the gap. This CDR3 comprises 15 residues. Here the CDR3 reads CASSMASEGAGELFF. The CDR3 region has the DNA TGTGCCAGTAGTATGGCGTCGGAGGGAGCCGGGGAGCTGTTTTTT.

The chain couples TRBV30 to TRBJ2-7, with 8 bases that match TRBD2. Losses at the gene ends were 4 bases for V and 2 bases for J; bases not matched to a gene: 10. The CDR3 has 15 amino acids. Per the germline V gene, CDR1 is GTSNPN and CDR2 is SVGIG (reference sequence). The CDR3 DNA reads as TGTGCCTGGACTCCAGCGGGAGTCCCCACCTACGAGCAGTACTTC. Its protein is CAWTPAGVPTYEQYF.

The chain links TRBV7-9 to TRBJ1-2; TRBD1 matches at 7 bases. The CDR3 totals 18 residues. The J segment lost 0 bases and the V segment lost 4 bases, leaving 14 bases of the junction unmatched. Germline CDR1 and CDR2: SEHNR and FQNEAQ (reference sequence). The CDR3 loop reads CASSSERDSSRSNYGYTF. The CDR3 nucleotides are TGTGCCAGCAGCTCCGAACGGGACAGCTCCCGGTCTAACTATGGCTACACCTTC.

This clone has just one count. The V gene is TRBV27, the J gene TRBJ2-2; 8 bases are a match to TRBD1. The CDR3 is made up of 18 amino acids. J was trimmed by 4 bases and V by 7 bases; bases with no gene match: 17. Germline loops: CDR1 MNHEY, CDR2 SMNVEV (reference sequence). Written as DNA, the CDR3 is TGTGCCAGCACCCCCCTCCTTAACCTTGACAGGGGCACCGGGGAGCTGTTTTTT. Translated, it gives CASTPLLNLDRGTGELFF.

This clone was counted only a few times. This chain joins TRBV6-4 and TRBJ2-1; D might be TRBD2 (5 bases). The length of the CDR3 is 16 residues. V lost 0 bases and J lost 1, with 10 bases in between. Per germline, CDR1 MRHNA and CDR2 SNTAGT. The CDR3 DNA sequence: TGTGCCAGCAGTGACTCTGTCGGGGTTTCCTACAATGAGCAGTTCTTC. Its translation is CASSDSVGVSYNEQFF.

This clone appeared a single time. The rearrangement links TRBV5-8 to TRBJ1-2; no firm D call. The V gene lost 1 base and the J gene lost 3 bases, with 4 bases spanning the gap. Germline loops: CDR1 SGHTS, CDR2 YDEGEE. The CDR3 runs to 12 residues. CDR3 in DNA: TGTGCCAGCAGCTTGACGGACTATGGCTACACCTTC. Residues: CASSLTDYGYTF.

The chain joins TRBV7-3 to TRBJ2-1; 8 bases are a match to TRBD2. Looked up from germline, CDR1 is SGHTA and CDR2 is FQGTGA. J was trimmed by 6 bases and V by 2 bases; bases with no gene match: 12. The CDR3 is made up of 17 amino acids. CDR3 residues: CASSLEGGVLAGNEQFF. The CDR3 DNA reads as TGTGCCAGCAGCTTAGAAGGTGGGGTCCTAGCGGGCAATGAGCAGTTCTTC.

This chain links TRBV2 with TRBJ1-2; D uncertain. The CDR3 covers 13 residues. Germline lookup yields CDR1 SNHLY and CDR2 FYNNEI. Trimming took 2 bases from V and 8 from J, leaving 12 bases between them. As DNA, the CDR3 is TGTGCCAGCAGTGAAAGGGAGACTTCGGGCTACACCTTC. This sequence encodes CASSERETSGYTF.

J is TRBJ2-7 and V is TRBV18; TRBD2 matches at 13 bases. This CDR3 region has 16 residues. Germline values: CDR1 KGHSH, CDR2 LQKENI. The trim removed 2 bases at V and 3 bases at J, leaving 4 bases unmatched. The CDR3 bases are TGTGCCAGCTCACCAAAAGGACTAGCGGGAGTCTACGAGCAGTACTTC. Its translation: CASSPKGLAGVYEQYF.

The gene calls are TRBV28 and TRBJ1-2, with D maybe TRBD1 (6 bases). CDR1 and CDR2 from the germline V gene are MDHEN and SYDVKM. The CDR3 spans 13 residues. V was clipped by 8 bases and J by 6 bases, with 16 bases between them. The CDR3 bases are TGTGCCAGCTCTACCAGAGGGGGAAATGGCTACACCTTC. Its protein is CASSTRGGNGYTF.

The rearrangement uses TRBV28 and TRBJ2-3; 7 bases map to TRBD2. The V gene's germline CDR1 is MDHEN and CDR2 SYDVKM. V lost 4 bases, J lost 3 bases, and 7 bases stayed unmatched. The CDR3 loop spans 15 amino acids. The CDR3 region has the DNA TGTGCCAGCAGTTCTCCGGGGAGGGCGACAGATACGCAGTATTTT. The encoded protein is CASSSPGRATDTQYF.

This rearrangement joins TRBV2 to TRBJ2-1; 7 bases are shared with TRBD2. The germline V gene has CDR1 SNHLY and CDR2 FYNNEI. The CDR3 is made up of 14 amino acids. V was pared by 4 bases and J by 10 bases, with 10 bases of the junction left unmatched. The CDR3 DNA reads as TGTGCCAGCAGTGTTCCGGGAGGCGCGGGAGAGCAGTTCTTC. Translating gives CASSVPGGAGEQFF. The full variable domain, its missing parts supplied by reference TRBV2 and TRBJ2-1, is EPEVTQTPSHQVTQMGQEVILRCVPISNHLYFYWYRQILGQKVEFLVSFYNNEISEKSEIFDDQFSVERPDGSNFTLKIRSTKLEDSAMYFCASSVPGGAGEQFFGPGTRLTVL.

J is TRBJ2-5 and V is TRBV29-1; TRBD1 matches at 8 bases. Germline assignment: CDR1 SQVTM and CDR2 ANQGSEA. The V gene end was trimmed by 6 bases and the J gene end by 3 bases; junction bases not matched to a gene: 9. This CDR3 spans 14 amino acids. CDR3 loop: CSVPRTGNEETQYF. CDR3 in DNA: TGCAGCGTCCCTCGGACAGGGAACGAAGAGACCCAGTACTTC.

The chain recombines TRBV18 with TRBJ1-5; D unclear. V lost 9 bases, J lost 3 bases, and 12 bases lay in between. The CDR3 extends over 13 amino acids. The germline V gene has CDR1 KGHSH and CDR2 LQKENI. The chain's CDR3 is CASTEGFNQPQHF. The CDR3 DNA is TGTGCCAGTACGGAGGGATTCAATCAGCCCCAGCATTTT.

The chain links TRBV5-1 to TRBJ1-1, with TRBD1 matching 11 bases. From germline, CDR1 is SGHRS and CDR2 YFSETQ. V shed 2 bases and J 1 base; nucleotides not matched to a gene: 4. This CDR3 is 16 amino acids long. Written as DNA, the CDR3 is TGCGCCAGCAGCTTTGGGACAGGGGGGCCGAACACTGAAGCTTTCTTT. Amino acid sequence: CASSFGTGGPNTEAFF. Full variable domain (rest looked up from reference TRBV5-1 and TRBJ1-1): KAGVTQTPRYLIKTRGQQVTLSCSPISGHRSVSWYQQTPGQGLQFLFEYFSETQRNKGNFPGRFSGRQFSNSRSEMNVSTLELGDSALYLCASSFGTGGPNTEAFFGQGTRLTVV.

The chain couples TRBV5-1 to TRBJ1-1; the D is unclear. Trimming removed 5 bases at V and 1 base at J, with 12 bases between. The CDR3 is 14 residues long. Per the germline V gene, CDR1 is SGHRS and CDR2 is YFSETQ. In DNA form, the CDR3 reads TGCGCCAGCAGTCAACTGACGGGGAACACTGAAGCTTTCTTT. Amino acid sequence: CASSQLTGNTEAFF.

The gene calls are TRBV30 and TRBJ2-5; TRBD1 aligns across 8 bases. The ends lost 2 bases at V and 10 bases at J; junction bases unmatched: 6. The V gene's germline CDR1 is GTSNPN and CDR2 SVGIG (reference sequence). The CDR3 has 12 amino acids. In DNA form, the CDR3 reads TGTGCCTGGAGTCCAATGACAGGGGTCCAGTACTTC. Protein: CAWSPMTGVQYF.

The V gene is TRBV4-1, the J gene TRBJ2-3, with D maybe TRBD1 (6 bases). The V end lost 0 bases, the J end lost 0 bases, and 13 bases lay between the germline ends. Per the germline V gene, CDR1 is MGHRA and CDR2 is YSYEKL. The CDR3 spans 17 residues. The CDR3 reads CASSQDTGPASTDTQYF. The CDR3 bases are TGCGCCAGCAGCCAAGACACAGGGCCAGCTAGCACAGATACGCAGTATTTT.

V gene TRBV27 combines with J gene TRBJ1-4; perhaps TRBD1 as D (6 bases). Looked up from germline, CDR1 is MNHEY and CDR2 is SMNVEV (reference sequence). Trimming took off 6 bases at V and 0 bases at J, with 14 bases between the two ends. The CDR3 is 16 residues long. CDR3 region: CASRGGQVATNEKLFF. The CDR3 DNA reads TGTGCCAGCAGAGGGGGACAAGTTGCAACTAATGAAAAACTGTTTTTT.

The chain couples TRBV28 to TRBJ1-5; D gene ambiguous. In germline, CDR1 is MDHEN, CDR2 SYDVKM. V lost 7 bases, J lost 0 bases, and 10 bases lay in between. The CDR3 covers 14 residues. The CDR3 DNA reads as TGTGCCAGCACCCCGACAAATAGCAATCAGCCCCAGCATTTT. This translates into CASTPTNSNQPQHF.

This chain joins TRBV11-2 and TRBJ2-5, with D maybe TRBD1 (6 bases). V was trimmed by 6 bases and J by 0 bases, leaving 20 bases between them. CDR1 SGHAT and CDR2 FQNNGV come from the germline V gene. The CDR3 extends over 17 amino acids. As DNA, the CDR3 is TGTGCCAGCAGAAAATTCCCCCCCAGGGGATACCAAGAGACCCAGTACTTC. It codes for CASRKFPPRGYQETQYF.

The V and J genes are TRBV10-1 and TRBJ2-2; D call uncertain. Trimming took off 9 bases at V and 0 bases at J, with 17 bases between the two ends. Germline values: CDR1 WNHNN, CDR2 SYGVQD (reference sequence). The CDR3 is 16 residues long. This CDR3 reads CARIRGLEPNTGELFF. The DNA of the CDR3 is TGCGCCAGGATTCGCGGCCTGGAGCCGAACACCGGGGAGCTGTTTTTT.